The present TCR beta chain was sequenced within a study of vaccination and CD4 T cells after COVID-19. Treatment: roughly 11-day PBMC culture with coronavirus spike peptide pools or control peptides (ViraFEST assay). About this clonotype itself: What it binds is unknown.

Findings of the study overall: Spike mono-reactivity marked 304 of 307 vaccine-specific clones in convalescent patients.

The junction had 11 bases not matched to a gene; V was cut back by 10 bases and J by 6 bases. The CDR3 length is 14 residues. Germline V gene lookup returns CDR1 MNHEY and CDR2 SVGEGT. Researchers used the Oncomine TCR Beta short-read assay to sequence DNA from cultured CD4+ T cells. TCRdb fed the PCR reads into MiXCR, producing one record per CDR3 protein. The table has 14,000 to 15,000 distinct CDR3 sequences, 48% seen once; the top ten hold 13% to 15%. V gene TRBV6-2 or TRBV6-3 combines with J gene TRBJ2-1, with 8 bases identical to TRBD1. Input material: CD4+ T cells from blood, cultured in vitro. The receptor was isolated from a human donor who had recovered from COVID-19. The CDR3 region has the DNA TGTGCCACCACCCCGACAGGGGATCTCAATGAGCAGTTCTTC. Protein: CATTPTGDLNEQFF.